This is a list of T cell receptor beta chains from one sample in a study of cytomegalovirus exposure and HLA in healthy donors. Method: immunoSEQ multiplex PCR; TCRdb's copy keeps in-frame clones and lacks some. The repertoire holds under 300,000 clones, with roughly 85% as singletons. Sequencing was carried out using PBMCs. The receptors derive from a man aged 40-49 years in good health and CMV-seropositive. Each CDR3 is given with its conserved first and last residue. Each record gives: V gene, D gene, clone size, J gene, CDR3 protein, CDR3 DNA. The D gene is left open where the match is weak. Clone size is stated in some rows and not others, as once, few, many or a class when expanded.

TRBV18	NA	once	TRBJ1-1	CASSSGKNTEAFF	TGTGCCAGCTCATCAGGAAAGAACACTGAAGCTTTCTTT
TRBV7-9	TRBD1	NA	TRBJ2-7	CASSSGQGIYEQYF	TGTGCCAGCAGTTCCGGACAGGGCATCTACGAGCAGTACTTC
TRBV28	TRBD1	NA	TRBJ2-5	CASSSRQGPPQETQYF	TGTGCCAGCAGTTCACGACAGGGCCCGCCCCAAGAGACCCAGTACTTC
TRBV7-2	NA	NA	TRBJ2-1	CASSILGRAGEQFF	TGTGCCAGCAGCATATTGGGGCGGGCGGGGGAGCAGTTCTTC
TRBV25-1	TRBD1	few	TRBJ1-4	CASPPRDSDNEKLFF	TGTGCCAGCCCTCCACGGGACAGCGACAATGAAAAACTGTTTTTT
TRBV2	TRBD2	NA	TRBJ2-7	CASKPGLAGSYEQYF	TGTGCCAGCAAACCGGGACTAGCGGGATCCTACGAGCAGTACTTC
TRBV11-3	TRBD1	NA	TRBJ2-1	CASSTSETGDYEQFF	TGTGCCAGCAGCACGTCCGAGACAGGGGACTATGAGCAGTTCTTC
TRBV6-4	TRBD1	NA	TRBJ1-1	CASSDPGTDEAFF	TGTGCCAGCAGTGACCCTGGGACAGATGAAGCTTTCTTT
TRBV6-1	TRBD1	NA	TRBJ1-1	CASSAGQANTEAFF	TGTGCCAGCAGTGCGGGACAGGCTAACACTGAAGCTTTCTTT
TRBV5-1	TRBD1	once	TRBJ2-2	CASSTGTGVGGELFF	TGCGCCAGCAGCACTGGGACAGGGGTAGGCGGGGAGCTGTTTTTT
TRBV19	TRBD1	NA	TRBJ1-2	CASTTGVAYGYTF	TGTGCCAGTACGACAGGGGTCGCCTATGGCTACACCTTC
TRBV2	NA	NA	TRBJ2-7	CASSEPVGASSYEQYF	TGTGCCAGCAGTGAACCTGTGGGCGCCTCGTCCTACGAGCAGTACTTC
TRBV5-4	TRBD1	NA	TRBJ1-2	CASSFTGVEDYGYTF	TGTGCCAGCAGCTTCACAGGGGTGGAAGACTATGGCTACACCTTC
TRBV7-2	TRBD2	NA	TRBJ2-7	CASSFGGRAVQYF	TGTGCCAGCAGCTTTGGCGGGAGGGCCGTGCAGTACTTC
TRBV29-1	TRBD2	NA	TRBJ2-3	CSVARESTDSQYF	TGCAGCGTGGCGCGGGAGAGCACAGATTCGCAGTATTTT
TRBV5-1	TRBD1	NA	TRBJ2-7	CASRFTGGTAYEQYF	TGCGCCAGCAGATTTACAGGGGGCACTGCCTACGAGCAGTACTTC
TRBV7-2	NA	NA	TRBJ2-5	CASTRVGRETQYF	TGTGCCAGCACGAGGGTCGGAAGGGAGACCCAGTACTTC
TRBV27	NA	once	TRBJ1-1	CASRSGVVANTEAFF	TGTGCCAGCAGATCAGGGGTAGTTGCAAACACTGAAGCTTTCTTT
TRBV28	NA	NA	TRBJ1-2	CASSPRNYGYTF	TGTGCCAGCAGTCCACGGAACTATGGCTACACCTTC
TRBV25-1	NA	NA	TRBJ1-2	CASSEQGRYGYTF	TGTGCCAGCAGTGAACAGGGTCGCTATGGCTACACCTTC
TRBV11-2	TRBD2	NA	TRBJ2-3	CASSFGLAGGSTDTQYF	TGTGCCAGCAGCTTCGGACTAGCGGGAGGCAGCACAGATACGCAGTATTTT
TRBV27	TRBD1	NA	TRBJ2-7	CASSPDRAEQYF	TGTGCCAGCAGTCCGGACAGGGCCGAGCAGTACTTC
TRBV13	NA	NA	TRBJ2-7	CASSFRGGTPRDEQYF	TGTGCCAGCAGCTTCCGAGGCGGGACCCCCCGTGACGAGCAGTACTTC
TRBV9	NA	NA	TRBJ2-1	CASSVGLSSYNEQFF	TGTGCCAGCAGCGTAGGACTGAGCTCCTACAATGAGCAGTTCTTC
TRBV6-6	TRBD1	NA	TRBJ1-2	CASSRQGDRANYGYTF	TGTGCCAGCAGTCGACAGGGGGACCGAGCTAACTATGGCTACACCTTC
TRBV9	NA	NA	TRBJ2-7	CASSVDLSHSYEQYF	TGTGCCAGCAGCGTAGACCTTAGCCATTCCTACGAGCAGTACTTC
TRBV11-2	TRBD2	NA	TRBJ2-7	CASRVLAGDAGDEQYF	TGTGCCAGCAGGGTTCTAGCGGGAGATGCTGGCGACGAGCAGTACTTC
TRBV19	NA	once	TRBJ2-7	CASSIGVVTALYEQYF	TGTGCCAGTAGTATAGGGGTTGTGACAGCCCTCTACGAGCAGTACTTC
TRBV5-1	TRBD1	NA	TRBJ1-2	CASSAGQGNDYGYTF	TGCGCCAGCAGCGCCGGACAGGGAAATGACTATGGCTACACCTTC
TRBV4-2	TRBD1	NA	TRBJ2-1	CASSPLGQGDNEQFF	TGTGCCAGCAGCCCCCTGGGACAGGGAGACAATGAGCAGTTCTTC
TRBV5-8	NA	NA	TRBJ2-4	CASSFPTETKNIQYF	TGTGCCAGCAGCTTCCCGACAGAGACCAAAAACATTCAGTACTTC
TRBV7-9	TRBD1	NA	TRBJ1-2	CASSWTGYGYTF	TGTGCCAGCAGCTGGACAGGTTATGGCTACACCTTC